This T cell receptor (beta chain) was captured in a study of blood T cell repertoires in COVID-19 (dated by TCRdb to the early 2020s). Regarding the complete study: The collaborator samples originated in the United States, Italy and Spain and spanned the acute and convalescent phases of COVID-19. The prospective study material was composed of cDNA or gDNA derived from T cells, B-cell-depleted T cells, or PBMCs. Deeply sampled blood TCRbeta repertoires from subjects exposed to, actively infected with, or recovered from COVID-19 were included in the dataset. The repertoires were made available in a free public database intended to serve as a resource for research on the immune response to SARS-CoV-2. The samples were drawn from two sources: the first 160 participants of the ongoing ImmuneRACE study, and 1,200 or so subjects contributed by 6 global collaborators. Sample metadata almost always included a de-identified subject ID, COVID-19 status, age in years and sex. HLA class I and class II types, where available, came from metadata supplied by the sample provider rather than from assay-based typing.

Regarding this clone: It has no known antigen specificity. Base qualities are not provided; no much larger clone lies one nucleotide away.

Whole blood was collected in K2EDTA tubes by collaborating institutions according to the institutions' own protocols. Collaborator samples were shipped for TCRbeta analysis as frozen whole blood, isolated PBMCs, or DNA extracted from either sample type. What the authors observed across the whole study: How much clinical and demographic metadata was included differed by source and by participant, and the metadata was provided uncurated.

Looking up the germline V gene yields CDR1 SGHTA and CDR2 FQGNSA. The CDR3 measures 14 amino acids from cysteine to phenylalanine. Left in the record is the CDR3 DNA by itself, 42 bases read in frame from the first base. V was cut back by 4 bases and J by 10 bases, leaving a gap of 14 bases between them. The immunoSEQ Assay, a bias-controlled multiplex PCR, was used to amplify TCRbeta CDR3 regions from genomic DNA. Per the original workflow: The number of nucleated cells in each sample was estimated from the amplification of reference gene primers within the assay. To quantify the absolute abundance of each unique TCRbeta CDR3 rearrangement, sequence reads were collapsed and filtered. Productive Simpson clonality was computed per sample as the square root of Simpson's diversity index over productive rearrangements. TCRdb took over this immuneACCESS table, retaining in-frame rearrangements with V and J assigned. Such tables are incomplete; in checked studies, under half of the missing clones stem from an unresolved V gene, and the remainder is unexplained. The V and J calls and clone size come from that table; D and trimming were worked out from the DNA. The sample includes roughly 140,000 clones, with 76% observed a single time. The ten most abundant clones make up 3.7% of the sample.

The sequence is built from TRBV7-2 and TRBJ1-6, and the D gene may be TRBD1, 6 bases matching. The receptor comes from a woman of 80 years or more with acute or convalescent COVID-19. The sample was peripheral blood. The CDR3 protein: CASSSRQGNSPLHF. DNA sequence: TGTGCCAGCAGCTCCCGGCAGGGGAACTCACCCCTCCACTTT.